The 6 T cell receptor beta chains below all came from one sample that was sequenced in a study of cytomegalovirus exposure and HLA in healthy donors. The PCR ran on 60 Vbeta and 13 Jbeta primers. The protocol was immunoSEQ multiplex PCR, while the TCRdb copy is restricted to in-frame clones and leaves out a portion. The sample holds 200,000 or so clones, roughly 80% seen once. The sequenced sample consisted of PBMCs. Receptors were obtained from a man aged 40-49 years in good health and CMV-seronegative.

The chain employs TRBV4-2 and TRBJ1-1; 8 bases fit TRBD1. The V segment lost 1 base and the J segment 0 bases; nucleotides outside the gene matches: 7. This CDR3 has 17 residues. The germline V gene encodes CDR1 LGHNA and CDR2 YNFKEQ. CDR3 region: CASSQGTGSPVNTEAFF. CDR3 in DNA: TGTGCCAGCAGCCAAGGGACAGGGTCCCCCGTGAACACTGAAGCTTTCTTT.

The chain recombines TRBV6-5 with TRBJ2-4, with D unresolved. CDR3 length equals 13 residues. V dropped 5 bases and J dropped 7 bases, with 12 bases sitting between them. Per germline, CDR1 MNHEY and CDR2 SVGAGI. The CDR3 coding sequence is TGTGCCAGCAGTCAACCACACCGTAACATTCAGTACTTC. This translates into CASSQPHRNIQYF.

The chain is built from TRBV12-5 and TRBJ2-7; 8 bases align to TRBD1. Germline loops: CDR1 LGHNT, CDR2 FRNRAP. The ends lost 8 bases at V and 7 bases at J; junction bases unmatched: 7. The CDR3 extends over 12 amino acids. CDR3 in DNA: TGTGCTAGTAATCAGGGGGCGGGAGAGCAGTACTTC. Protein: CASNQGAGEQYF.

The J gene is TRBJ1-5, the V gene TRBV27; the D gene is possibly TRBD1 (6 bases). CDR1 is MNHEY, CDR2 SMNVEV, per germline (reference sequence). The V end was cut by 2 bases, the J end by 5 bases, with 10 bases between. The CDR3 runs 14 residues. The CDR3 DNA reads TGTGCCAGCAGTTTAGGTCAGGGGTATCAGCCCCAGCATTTT. It encodes CASSLGQGYQPQHF.

As DNA, the CDR3 is TGTGCCAGCAGCGTGCTGGGGGGGATCCAAGAGACCCAGTACTTC. The encoded protein is CASSVLGGIQETQYF. This chain links TRBV9 with TRBJ2-5, with TRBD2 matching over 7 bases. Germline loops: CDR1 SGDLS, CDR2 YYNGEE. V trimming: 2 bases; J trimming: 1 base; junction bases outside the gene matches: 5. The CDR3 contains 15 residues. Supplemented by reference TRBV9 and TRBJ2-5, the full variable domain reads DSGVTQTPKHLITATGQRVTLRCSPRSGDLSVYWYQQSLDQGLQFLIQYYNGEERAKGNILERFSAQQFPDLHSELNLSSLELGDSALYFCASSVLGGIQETQYFGPGTRLLVL.

This chain connects TRBV5-1 to TRBJ2-7; unclear D gene. Germline lookup yields CDR1 SGHRS and CDR2 YFSETQ. V was clipped by 4 bases and J by 3 bases, with 5 bases between them. CDR3 size: 11 residues. The CDR3 DNA reads as TGCGCCAGCAGCCCCGGCTACGAGCAGTACTTC. Translating it yields CASSPGYEQYF.